This passage covers 28 T cell receptor beta chains from one sample sequenced in a study of PD-1 blockade in mismatch repair-deficient tumors. Assay: immunoSEQ multiplex PCR; the TCRdb copy retains only in-frame clones and omits some. The sample includes over 100,000 clones, 60% to 85% of them seen just once. The input for sequencing was peripheral blood, taken more than 58 weeks after starting pembrolizumab. These receptors all stem from an adult with mismatch repair-deficient cancer.

The chain uses TRBV29-1 and TRBJ1-1; 8 bases are a match to TRBD1. Germline V CDR1 and CDR2: SQVTM, ANQGSEA. The CDR3 spans 17 residues. The J segment lost 4 bases and the V segment lost 5 bases, leaving 18 bases of the junction unmatched. The CDR3 sequence is CSVFLRGQLLEVTEAFF. The CDR3 nucleotides are TGCAGCGTTTTCCTCAGGGGGCAGCTCTTAGAAGTCACTGAAGCTTTCTTT.

The chain combines TRBV9 with TRBJ1-1; possibly TRBD1 for D (5 bases). The V and J ends lost 3 bases and 3 bases respectively, with 9 bases between them. The V gene's germline CDR1 is SGDLS and CDR2 YYNGEE. This CDR3 comprises 13 residues. CDR3 in DNA: TGTGCCAGCAGCGCCAGGGAGGACACTGAAGCTTTCTTT. Its translation is CASSAREDTEAFF.

The gene calls are TRBV19 and TRBJ2-1; maybe TRBD2 (5 bases). The germline gives CDR1 LNHDA, CDR2 SQIVND (reference sequence). The CDR3 loop spans 15 amino acids. The ends were cut back, 3 bases at V and 4 bases at J, with 13 bases in the middle. In DNA form, the CDR3 reads TGTGCCAGTAGTATTCAGCGGACCGAATACAATGAGCAGTTCTTC. Encoded protein: CASSIQRTEYNEQFF.

The chain has TRBV4-2 and TRBJ1-1, with D perhaps TRBD1 (6 bases). Per the germline V gene, CDR1 is LGHNA and CDR2 is YNFKEQ. This CDR3 region has 15 residues. V lost 4 bases and J 5 bases, leaving 17 bases between the germline ends. In nucleotides, the CDR3 is TGTGCCAGCAGCCCTGGAAGCGTAGGGGGAACTGAAGCTTTCTTT. It translates to CASSPGSVGGTEAFF.

The chain is built from TRBV2 and TRBJ2-1, with a weak D call TRBD2 (6 bases). Germline loops: CDR1 SNHLY, CDR2 FYNNEI. With 5 bases removed from V and 10 bases from J, the gap between germline ends came to 15 bases. This CDR3 spans 13 amino acids. For the CDR3, the DNA is TGTGCCAGCAGTCCGGACTACGAAGTCGAGCAGTTCTTC. Translation gives CASSPDYEVEQFF.

The chain couples TRBV7-2 to TRBJ2-7; possible D gene TRBD2, 6 bases. CDR1 and CDR2 (germline): SGHTA, FQGNSA. The V end lost 4 bases, the J end lost 4 bases, and 17 bases lay between the germline ends. This CDR3 has 15 amino acids. This CDR3 reads CASSSSAGGGYEQYF. The DNA for the CDR3 is TGTGCCAGCAGCTCCTCAGCGGGCGGAGGGTACGAGCAGTACTTC.

This rearrangement joins TRBV4-1 to TRBJ2-1; perhaps TRBD1 as D (6 bases). Germline V gene lookup returns CDR1 MGHRA and CDR2 YSYEKL. This CDR3 contains 15 residues. The V end was cut by 0 bases, the J end by 6 bases, with 12 bases between. The CDR3 protein is CASSQEGGLVNEQFF. In DNA form, the CDR3 reads TGCGCCAGCAGCCAAGAAGGGGGTCTAGTCAATGAGCAGTTCTTC.

This sequence joins TRBV2 and TRBJ2-5; D is tentatively TRBD1 or TRBD2 (5 bases each). CDR1 and CDR2 from the germline V gene are SNHLY and FYNNEI. V gave up 6 bases and J gave up 1 base, with 15 bases separating them. CDR3 size: 15 residues. The CDR3 DNA follows: TGTGCCAGCAGGCCGGGGCTAGCCCTCCAAGAGACCCAGTACTTC. Its protein is CASRPGLALQETQYF.

The chain joins TRBV28 to TRBJ1-1; unclear D gene. V lost 3 bases, J lost 6 bases, and 11 bases lay in between. CDR1 is MDHEN and CDR2 is SYDVKM in the germline V gene. The CDR3 sequence is 13 residues long. CDR3 sequence: CASSFSGFAEAFF. The DNA for the CDR3 is TGTGCCAGCAGTTTTTCCGGGTTCGCTGAAGCTTTCTTT.

V and J are TRBV5-3 and TRBJ1-1; D gene uncertain. TRBV5-3 is an open reading frame whose function is uncertain. V shed 5 bases and J shed 6 bases, with 23 bases lying between them. The CDR3 runs 16 residues. CDR3 coding DNA: TGTGCCAGAAGACCTGAGGTAAGAGGGCGAGGGTCTGAAGCTTTCTTT. Its translation is CARRPEVRGRGSEAFF.

The chain employs TRBV25-1 and TRBJ2-5, with D unresolved. The CDR3 has 13 residues. Germline CDR1 and CDR2: MGHDK and SYGVNS. The V end was cut by 3 bases, the J end by 5 bases, with 10 bases between. The CDR3, as DNA: TGTGCCAGCAGTGACTTCGGATGGGAGACCCAGTACTTC. Translated, it gives CASSDFGWETQYF.

This rearrangement joins TRBV25-1 to TRBJ1-5; TRBD1 matches 7 bases. Germline CDR1 MGHDK, CDR2 SYGVNS. This CDR3 contains 17 residues. The junction had 7 bases not matched to a gene; V was cut back by 2 bases and J by 0 bases. DNA for the CDR3: TGTGCCAGCAGTGAAACAACAGGGGTCCCTAGCAATCAGCCCCAGCATTTT. Translation: CASSETTGVPSNQPQHF. Full variable domain (outside the CDR3, taken from reference TRBV25-1 and TRBJ1-5): EADIYQTPRYLVIGTGKKITLECSQTMGHDKMYWYQQDPGMELHLIHYSYGVNSTEKGDLSSESTVSRIRTEHFPLTLESARPSHTSQYLCASSETTGVPSNQPQHFGDGTRLSIL.

The V and J genes are TRBV5-8 and TRBJ2-1; no firm D call. CDR1 is SGHTS, CDR2 YDEGEE, per germline. Trimming stripped 4 bases from V and 4 bases from J, with 9 bases between. The CDR3 sequence is 13 residues long. CDR3 coding DNA: TGTGCCAGCAGCGGAACCGGATACAATGAGCAGTTCTTC. Its translation: CASSGTGYNEQFF.

This chain links TRBV7-9 with TRBJ1-1, with D unresolved. There are 13 residues in the CDR3. Deletions cut 5 bases from V and 1 base from J, with 8 bases between. Per germline, CDR1 SEHNR and CDR2 FQNEAQ (reference sequence). In DNA, the CDR3 is TGTGCCAGCAGCCTGCCCGAGAACACTGAAGCTTTCTTT. Translation: CASSLPENTEAFF.

The chain is built from TRBV5-6 and TRBJ1-1, with D possibly matching TRBD1 (6 bases). The CDR3 loop spans 16 amino acids. Trimming left V 4 bases short and J 1 base short, with 17 bases between. Germline V lookup: CDR1 SGHDT, CDR2 YYEEEE. The CDR3 nucleotides read TGTGCCAGCAGCCGTGCGGGGGGCCTCCCGAACACTGAAGCTTTCTTT. As protein: CASSRAGGLPNTEAFF.

The chain links TRBV6-1 to TRBJ1-4; D not certain. The CDR3 totals 13 residues. CDR1 is MNHNS and CDR2 is SASEGT in the germline V gene. Trimming pared 2 bases from V and 7 bases from J, leaving 8 bases between. The CDR3, as DNA: TGTGCCAGCAGTGAATTCAGAGGTGAAAAACTGTTTTTT. Its protein product is CASSEFRGEKLFF.

This chain uses TRBV5-1 with TRBJ2-2; the match to TRBD2 covers 10 bases. In germline, CDR1 is SGHRS, CDR2 YFSETQ. The V and J ends lost 4 bases and 4 bases, in that order; junction bases with no gene match: 4. CDR3 length equals 15 residues. In DNA, the CDR3 is TGCGCCAGCAGCCCAGCGGGAGGGTTCACCGGGGAGCTGTTTTTT. It encodes CASSPAGGFTGELFF.

The V and J genes are TRBV7-9 and TRBJ2-7; 11 bases align to TRBD1. The CDR3 loop spans 16 amino acids. Germline V lookup: CDR1 SEHNR, CDR2 FQNEAQ (reference sequence). J lost 4 bases, V lost 5 bases, and 10 bases had no gene match. The CDR3 protein is CASSPRRTGGAYEQYF. CDR3 nucleotides: TGTGCCAGCAGCCCTAGACGGACAGGGGGCGCGTACGAGCAGTACTTC.

V is TRBV19 and J is TRBJ2-3; 11 bases are shared with TRBD2. Germline V CDR1 and CDR2: LNHDA, SQIVND (reference sequence). V lost 1 base, J lost 5 bases, and 2 bases stayed unmatched. The CDR3 has 15 residues. CDR3 protein: CASSIGGLAVDTQYF. CDR3 DNA sequence: TGTGCCAGTAGTATAGGGGGACTAGCGGTAGATACGCAGTATTTT.

The chain is built from TRBV6-1 and TRBJ1-1; 9 positions match TRBD1. The ends lost 4 bases at V and 5 bases at J; junction bases unmatched: 8. CDR3 size: 15 residues. From germline, CDR1 is MNHNS and CDR2 SASEGT. The CDR3 nucleotides read TGTGCCAGCAGTGTCCTCCGGGACAGGGAAACTGAAGCTTTCTTT. Amino acid sequence: CASSVLRDRETEAFF.

CDR3 protein: CARSLVDNEQFF. The CDR3 nucleotides are TGTGCCAGAAGCTTGGTGGACAATGAGCAGTTCTTC. This chain links TRBV5-3 with TRBJ2-1; D unresolved. TRBV5-3 is treated as an ORF (open reading frame) with a function not yet certain. The CDR3 extends over 12 amino acids. Trimming cost V 0 bases and J 5 bases, with 3 bases left between them.

The chain combines TRBV11-1 with TRBJ2-1, with D uncertain. Germline V CDR1 and CDR2: SGHAT, FQDESV (reference sequence). The CDR3 covers 13 residues. V lost 1 base and J lost 4, with 5 bases in between. The CDR3 sequence is CASSLERYNEQFF. CDR3 nucleotide sequence: TGTGCCAGCAGCTTAGAGAGGTACAATGAGCAGTTCTTC.

This chain joins TRBV10-3 and TRBJ2-5; TRBD1 might be the D (6 bases). The V gene's germline CDR1 is ENHRY and CDR2 SYGVKD. The CDR3 has 16 residues. Between the trimmed V and J ends, which lost 3 bases and 5 bases, there was a span of 19 bases. The CDR3 DNA reads TGTGCCATCAGTGAAGACCGGGTGCAGGGGCGGGAGACCCAGTACTTC. It is translated as CAISEDRVQGRETQYF.

The rearrangement uses TRBV19 and TRBJ1-4; tentative D call: TRBD1 (5 bases). The CDR3 consists of 17 residues. Germline CDR1 and CDR2: LNHDA and SQIVND (reference sequence). The ends were cut back, 1 base at V and 8 bases at J, with 20 bases in the middle. CDR3 protein: CASSIAHTGGVGEKLFF. The CDR3 DNA follows: TGTGCCAGTAGTATAGCCCATACCGGAGGGGTTGGGGAAAAACTGTTTTTT.

This clone was seen at least ten times. The chain carries TRBV5-4 and TRBJ2-1, with D possibly matching TRBD1 (6 bases). The CDR3 has 14 amino acids. The germline V gene encodes CDR1 SGHNT and CDR2 YYREEE (reference sequence). V was trimmed by 4 bases and J by 0 bases, leaving 8 bases between them. DNA of the CDR3: TGTGCCAGCAGCACCAGGGGCTCCTACAATGAGCAGTTCTTC. This sequence encodes CASSTRGSYNEQFF.

The genes are TRBV15 and TRBJ2-5; tentatively, D is TRBD2 (6 bases). CDR1 LNHNV and CDR2 YYDKDF come from the germline V gene (reference sequence). CDR3 size: 14 residues. Trimming removed 4 bases at V and 5 bases at J, with 14 bases between. CDR3 region: CATSIGGTWETQYF. For the CDR3, the DNA is TGTGCCACCAGCATTGGAGGGACGTGGGAGACCCAGTACTTC. Based on the CDR3 plus reference TRBV15 and TRBJ2-5, the full variable domain is DAMVIQNPRYQVTQFGKPVTLSCSQTLNHNVMYWYQQKSSQAPKLLFHYYDKDFNNEADTPDNFQSRRPNTSFCFLDIRSPGLGDTAMYLCATSIGGTWETQYFGPGTRLLVL.

J is TRBJ2-1 and V is TRBV5-1; a weak D match, TRBD1 (5 bases). Germline V lookup: CDR1 SGHRS, CDR2 YFSETQ. The CDR3 is 15 amino acids. Trimming removed 0 bases at V and 5 bases at J, with 12 bases between. This CDR3 is CASSLDRGMDNEQFF. The CDR3 DNA follows: TGCGCCAGCAGCTTGGATAGGGGAATGGACAATGAGCAGTTCTTC.

The genes are TRBV7-6 and TRBJ2-1; 7 nucleotides line up with TRBD2. CDR1 is SGHVS, CDR2 FNYEAQ, per germline. This CDR3 has 15 amino acids. After removal of 5 bases from V and 8 bases from J, the junction contained 12 bases not matched to a gene. This chain's CDR3 is CASSHLRTSKDEQFF. Here the CDR3 DNA reads TGTGCCAGCAGCCACCTCAGGACTAGTAAAGATGAGCAGTTCTTC.